Below are 18 T cell receptor beta chains sequenced from a single sample in a study of CD8 T cells in ankylosing spondylitis. TCRdb recomputed calls from the 5' RACE reads with MiXCR, one row per CDR3 protein. The sample has around 220,000 distinct CDR3 sequences; 10% are singletons. Sequencing was done on a sample of blood, either unsorted or a sorted T cell fraction (not recorded which). Receptors originate from a male donor with ankylosing spondylitis or in good health (not recorded which).

This clonotype was detected many times. This chain links TRBV5-1 with TRBJ2-7; 7 bases agree with TRBD1. The V and J ends lost 4 bases and 2 bases, in that order; junction bases with no gene match: 6. Germline V gene lookup returns CDR1 SGHRS and CDR2 YFSETQ. This CDR3 comprises 14 residues. The CDR3 nucleotides are TGCGCCAGCAGCCCGGAGGACAGGCCCTACGAGCAGTACTTC. Translating gives CASSPEDRPYEQYF.

This clonotype appeared many times. The V and J genes are TRBV20-1 and TRBJ2-3, with D possibly being TRBD1 (6 bases). Germline assignment: CDR1 DFQATT and CDR2 SNEGSKA (reference sequence). Trimming removed 4 bases from V and 2 bases from J, with 19 bases in between. The CDR3 spans 16 residues. CDR3 loop: CSANGRIQGHTDTQYF. The CDR3 bases are TGCAGTGCTAATGGTAGGATACAGGGACACACAGATACGCAGTATTTT.

This chain uses TRBV6-1 with TRBJ2-2, with TRBD1 identical over 9 bases. This CDR3 region has 15 residues. Unmatched junction bases numbered 11, after V lost 11 bases and J lost 4 bases. CDR1 and CDR2 (germline): MNHNS, SASEGT. The CDR3 region is CAATRDRVSTGELFF. In DNA, the CDR3 is TGTGCCGCCACCCGGGACAGGGTGAGCACCGGGGAGCTGTTTTTT.

This clonotype occurred a few times. The rearrangement uses TRBV7-8 and TRBJ2-1; 9 nucleotides line up with TRBD1. Looked up from germline, CDR1 is SGHVS and CDR2 is FQNEAQ. Trimming at V came to 5 bases and at J to 2 bases, leaving 10 bases not matched to a gene. The CDR3 consists of 17 residues. The CDR3 nucleotides read TGTGCCAGCAGCGCCCTGGATAGGGACAGGGCCTACAATGAGCAGTTCTTC. Amino acid sequence: CASSALDRDRAYNEQFF.

This clonotype has a count of ten or more. The chain carries TRBV9 and TRBJ2-7; D uncertain. V lost 0 bases and J 3 bases, leaving 7 bases between the germline ends. Germline V CDR1 and CDR2: SGDLS, YYNGEE. The CDR3 totals 13 residues. CDR3 nucleotide sequence: TGTGCCAGCAGCGTAGCTGGAAACTACGAGCAGTACTTC. Translation: CASSVAGNYEQYF.

This clonotype was seen ten or more times. The V and J genes are TRBV5-1 and TRBJ2-2; TRBD1 matches 10 bases. The CDR3 has 14 residues. The V gene end was trimmed by 3 bases and the J gene end by 6 bases; junction bases not matched to a gene: 2. Germline values: CDR1 SGHRS, CDR2 YFSETQ. The CDR3 protein is CASSWTGGPGELFF. In DNA, the CDR3 is TGCGCCAGCAGCTGGACAGGGGGGCCCGGGGAGCTGTTTTTT.

This clonotype was recorded many times. The chain uses TRBV28 and TRBJ2-7; 8 bases align to TRBD2. There are 13 residues in the CDR3. The V gene's germline CDR1 is MDHEN and CDR2 SYDVKM. The CDR3 DNA is TGTGCGTCGGAGGCGGGGGGTCCCTACGAGCAGTACTTC. Protein product: CASEAGGPYEQYF. Together with reference TRBV28 and TRBJ2-7, the CDR3 gives the full variable domain: DVKVTQSSRYLVKRTGEKVFLECVQDMDHENMFWYRQDPGLGLRLIYFSYDVKMKEKGDIPEGYSVSREKKERFSLILESASTNQTSMYLCASEAGGPYEQYFGPGTRLTVT.

Concerning this clonotype: A much larger clone differs from this one at a single base, so this may be a read error. The rearrangement joins TRBV4-2 to TRBJ1-2, with D perhaps TRBD1 (6 bases). V was clipped by 0 bases and J by 1 base, with 15 bases between them. CDR1 is LGHNA and CDR2 is YNFKEQ in the germline V gene. The length of the CDR3 is 17 residues. The CDR3 loop reads CASSQERAGEINYGYTF. In DNA form, the CDR3 reads TGTGCCAGCAGCCAAGAGAGGGCAGGGGAGATTAACTATGGCTACACCTTC.

This clonotype has ten or more counts. The chain uses TRBV20-1 and TRBJ2-1; 9 bases agree with TRBD2. With 1 base clipped from V and 6 bases from J, the junction kept 7 bases outside the gene matches. The length of the CDR3 is 15 residues. CDR1 and CDR2 (germline): DFQATT, SNEGSKA (reference sequence). Here the CDR3 DNA reads TGCAGTGCTAGAGCCCCAGCGGGGGGACTCAATGAGCAGTTCTTC. This gives the protein CSARAPAGGLNEQFF.

There are many counts of this clonotype. The chain uses TRBV7-2 and TRBJ2-7; the D is unclear. The CDR3 length is 13 residues. Germline V gene data show CDR1 as SGHTA and CDR2 as FQGNSA. V lost 1 base, J lost 2 bases, and 6 bases lay in between. DNA of the CDR3: TGTGCCAGCAGCTTAGAGGCACCCTACGAGCAGTACTTC. It encodes CASSLEAPYEQYF.

This clonotype was counted many times. This chain joins TRBV24-1 and TRBJ2-1, with D possibly TRBD2 on 5 matching bases. The length of the CDR3 is 14 residues. CDR1 is KGHDR, CDR2 SFDVKD, per germline. Trimming cost V 0 bases and J 7 bases, with 9 bases left between them. The CDR3 spells CATSDLKRGNEQFF. CDR3 in DNA: TGTGCCACCAGTGATTTGAAGCGAGGGAATGAGCAGTTCTTC.

This clonotype was observed many times. The rearrangement uses TRBV5-5 and TRBJ2-1; 8 bases fit TRBD2. This CDR3 contains 18 residues. Germline V gene lookup returns CDR1 SGHKS and CDR2 YYEKEE (reference sequence). With V trimmed by 7 bases and J by 5 bases, 20 bases remained unmatched. The CDR3 bases are TGTGCCAGCGATTCCACAGCGGGGGTCACCCTTTTAAACAATGAGCAGTTCTTC. It is translated as CASDSTAGVTLLNNEQFF. The full variable domain, in which reference TRBV5-5 and TRBJ2-1 provide the parts outside the CDR3, is DAGVTQSPTHLIKTRGQQVTLRCSPISGHKSVSWYQQVLGQGPQFIFQYYEKEERGRGNFPDRFSARQFPNYSSELNVNALLLGDSALYLCASDSTAGVTLLNNEQFFGPGTRLTVL.

This clonotype was seen many times. This sequence joins TRBV29-1 and TRBJ2-3; no reliable D call. From germline, CDR1 is SQVTM and CDR2 ANQGSEA. V dropped 8 bases and J dropped 0 bases, with 12 bases sitting between them. The CDR3 length is 13 residues. This CDR3 is CSSDPFSTDTQYF. For the CDR3, the DNA is TGCAGCTCCGACCCCTTTAGCACAGATACGCAGTATTTT.

This clonotype came up many times. V gene TRBV5-5 combines with J gene TRBJ2-7; maybe TRBD1 (6 bases). CDR3 length: 13 amino acids. The germline gives CDR1 SGHKS, CDR2 YYEKEE (reference sequence). The V end lost 4 bases, the J end lost 6 bases, and 14 bases lay between the germline ends. The CDR3 DNA reads as TGTGCCAGCAGCCAGCAGGGGTTTCGCGAGCAGTACTTC. This sequence encodes CASSQQGFREQYF. Drawing the rest from reference TRBV5-5 and TRBJ2-7, the complete variable domain is DAGVTQSPTHLIKTRGQQVTLRCSPISGHKSVSWYQQVLGQGPQFIFQYYEKEERGRGNFPDRFSARQFPNYSSELNVNALLLGDSALYLCASSQQGFREQYFGPGTRLTVT.

Ten or more counts support this clonotype. This chain connects TRBV5-1 to TRBJ2-3; no clear D gene. Germline CDR1 SGHRS, CDR2 YFSETQ. The ends were cut back, 3 bases at V and 0 bases at J, with 14 bases in the middle. This CDR3 comprises 16 residues. The DNA for the CDR3 is TGCGCCAGCAGCTCCAATCGGGCCTCTAGCACAGATACGCAGTATTTT. It specifies CASSSNRASSTDTQYF.

The rearrangement links TRBV5-1 to TRBJ2-7; 8 bases map to TRBD2. Germline V gene data show CDR1 as SGHRS and CDR2 as YFSETQ. The CDR3 has 17 amino acids. The trim removed 3 bases at V and 3 bases at J, leaving 14 bases unmatched. CDR3 bases: TGCGCCAGCAGCTCGAACCCCGGGGGGGCTCCGTTCTACGAGCAGTACTTC. This codes for CASSSNPGGAPFYEQYF.

This clonotype has a count of ten or more. The J gene is TRBJ2-3, the V gene TRBV5-1; D is unresolved. The germline CDR1 and CDR2 sequences are SGHRS and YFSETQ. V was trimmed by 0 bases and J by 5 bases, leaving 16 bases between them. The CDR3 is 16 amino acids. Here the CDR3 DNA reads TGCGCCAGCAGCTTGGTTTCGGGCTTAATGGGAGATACGCAGTATTTT. This codes for CASSLVSGLMGDTQYF.

At least ten counts were recorded for this clonotype. The chain combines TRBV20-1 with TRBJ1-1; D remains unclear. The CDR3 is made up of 12 amino acids. V lost 1 base, J lost 1 base, and 4 bases lay in between. From germline, CDR1 is DFQATT and CDR2 SNEGSKA (reference sequence). The CDR3 DNA reads as TGCAGTGCTAGAGTAGGGAACACTGAAGCTTTCTTT. It codes for CSARVGNTEAFF.